This T cell receptor (beta chain) was documented in a study of beta chain features in type 1 diabetes. J lost 2 bases, V lost 5 bases, and 8 bases had no gene match. Germline assignment: CDR1 SQVTM and CDR2 ANQGSEA. The CDR3 runs 15 residues. The study, taken as a whole, reports: Sequencing of cDNA might inflate the share of cells that strongly express TCR. Across patients, naive, central memory and Treg TCRB repertoires exhibited apparently greater similarity than was observed across healthy donors. Moderately but significantly shorter TCRB CDR3s were found in Type 1 diabetes patients in all four CD4+ subsets.

Turning to this clone: The antigen is not known.

The entirety of the isolated RNA underwent reverse transcription, so expressed TCRB transcripts were sequenced. Profiling relied on immunoSEQ multiplex PCR, and the TCRdb table lists in-frame clones only, not all of them. The table records 130,000 or so clones, just over 9% of them present only once. The receptor was isolated from a man younger than 35 in good health. This sequence joins TRBV29-1 and TRBJ2-7; 11 bases map to TRBD1. Sample: central memory CD4+ T cells from blood. DNA for the CDR3: TGCAGCGTTCTTCGACCGGGACAGGGGGCCTACGAGCAGTACTTC. It translates to CSVLRPGQGAYEQYF.